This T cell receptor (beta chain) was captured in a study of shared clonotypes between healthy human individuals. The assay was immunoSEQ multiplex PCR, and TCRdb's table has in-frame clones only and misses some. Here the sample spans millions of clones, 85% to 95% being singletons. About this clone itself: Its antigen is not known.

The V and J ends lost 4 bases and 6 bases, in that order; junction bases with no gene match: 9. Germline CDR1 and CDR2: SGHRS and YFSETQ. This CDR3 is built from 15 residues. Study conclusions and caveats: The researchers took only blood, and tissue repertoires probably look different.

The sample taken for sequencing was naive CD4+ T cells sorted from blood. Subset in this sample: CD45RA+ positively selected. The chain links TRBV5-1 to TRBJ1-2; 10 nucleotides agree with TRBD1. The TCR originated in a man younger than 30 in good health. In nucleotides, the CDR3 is TGCGCCAGCAGCCCCAATTCCGGGACAGGGGATGGCTACACCTTC. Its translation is CASSPNSGTGDGYTF.